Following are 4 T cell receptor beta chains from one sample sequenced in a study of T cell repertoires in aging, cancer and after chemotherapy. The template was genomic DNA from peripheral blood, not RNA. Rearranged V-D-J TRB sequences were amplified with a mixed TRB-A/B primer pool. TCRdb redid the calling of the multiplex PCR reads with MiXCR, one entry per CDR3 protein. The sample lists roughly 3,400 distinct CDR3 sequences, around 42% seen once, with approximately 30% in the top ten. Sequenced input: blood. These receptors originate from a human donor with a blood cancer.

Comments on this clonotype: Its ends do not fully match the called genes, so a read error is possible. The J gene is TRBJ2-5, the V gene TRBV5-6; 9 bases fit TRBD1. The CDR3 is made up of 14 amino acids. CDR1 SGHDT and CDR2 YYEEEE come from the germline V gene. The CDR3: CASSRTGDRVTQYF. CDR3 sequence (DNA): TGCGCCAGCAGCCGGACAGGGGATCGGGTGACCCAGTACTTC.

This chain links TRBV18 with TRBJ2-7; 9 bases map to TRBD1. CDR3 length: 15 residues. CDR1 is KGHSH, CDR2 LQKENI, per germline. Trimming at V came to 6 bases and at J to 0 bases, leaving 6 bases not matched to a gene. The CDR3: CASSPGTGSSYEQYF. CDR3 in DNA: TGTGCCAGCTCCCCCGGGACAGGGAGCTCCTACGAGCAGTACTTC.

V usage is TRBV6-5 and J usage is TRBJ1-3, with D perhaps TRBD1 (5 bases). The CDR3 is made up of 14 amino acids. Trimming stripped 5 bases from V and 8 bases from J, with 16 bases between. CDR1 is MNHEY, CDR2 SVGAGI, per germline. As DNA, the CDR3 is TGTGCCAGCAGTGCCGGGACCTCGGACTACACCATATATTTT. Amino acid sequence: CASSAGTSDYTIYF.

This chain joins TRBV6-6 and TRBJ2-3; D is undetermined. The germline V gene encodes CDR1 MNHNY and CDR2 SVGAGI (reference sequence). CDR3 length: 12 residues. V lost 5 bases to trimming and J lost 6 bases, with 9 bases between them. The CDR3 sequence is CASSPAADTQYF. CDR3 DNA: TGTGCCAGCAGTCCCGCCGCCGATACGCAGTATTTT.